These 10 T cell receptor beta chains were all obtained from the same sample, sequenced in a study of blood T cell repertoires in COVID-19. TCRdb keeps only in-frame clones here, not all; method: immunoSEQ multiplex PCR. Of 290,000 or so clones in the sample, approximately 86% are singletons; the top ten hold about 1.2%. The sequenced material came from peripheral blood. These receptors were obtained from a man between 65 and 85 years old with acute or convalescent COVID-19.

The chain combines TRBV30 with TRBJ1-2; no clear D. Deletions cut 1 base from V and 2 bases from J, with 5 bases between. The CDR3 runs to 12 residues. The V gene's germline CDR1 is GTSNPN and CDR2 SVGIG (reference sequence). The CDR3 reads CAWSGANYGYTF. The CDR3 DNA is TGTGCCTGGAGTGGGGCCAACTATGGCTACACCTTC.

This clone was seen more than once but under ten times. The chain has TRBV7-2 and TRBJ1-3, with a tentative D call TRBD1 (5 bases). CDR1 and CDR2 (germline): SGHTA, FQGNSA. CDR3 length: 14 residues. With 6 bases removed from V and 3 bases from J, the gap between germline ends came to 12 bases. The CDR3 loop reads CASRLAGLGNTIYF. Here the CDR3 DNA reads TGTGCCAGCAGGCTCGCAGGGCTTGGAAACACCATATATTTT.

The V call is TRBV5-1, the J call TRBJ1-3; 12 bases match TRBD1. V shed 4 bases, J shed 3 bases, and the junction held 5 bases outside the gene matches. This CDR3 has 16 residues. The germline V gene has CDR1 SGHRS and CDR2 YFSETQ. DNA for the CDR3: TGCGCCAGCAGCACCGGGACAGGGGGCTTTGGAAACACCATATATTTT. Amino acids: CASSTGTGGFGNTIYF.

The rearrangement uses TRBV2 and TRBJ2-3; maybe TRBD2 (6 bases). This CDR3 comprises 15 residues. The V end was cut by 4 bases, the J end by 1 base, with 12 bases between. Looked up from germline, CDR1 is SNHLY and CDR2 is FYNNEI. The CDR3 is CASSGRGTGTDTQYF. In DNA, the CDR3 is TGTGCCAGCAGTGGGAGGGGCACTGGCACAGATACGCAGTATTTT.

V usage is TRBV6-5 and J usage is TRBJ1-2; D not certain. Trimming removed 5 bases from V and 4 bases from J, with 11 bases in between. The CDR3 sequence is 13 residues long. Germline-derived CDR1 and CDR2 are MNHEY and SVGAGI. The CDR3 loop is CASSPLGGYGYTF. DNA of the CDR3: TGTGCCAGCAGTCCGCTGGGAGGCTATGGCTACACCTTC.

V is TRBV5-6 and J is TRBJ2-1; 7 nucleotides agree with TRBD1. The CDR3 is 14 residues long. Germline CDR1 is SGHDT and CDR2 is YYEEEE. The trim removed 4 bases at V and 5 bases at J, leaving 6 bases unmatched. The chain's CDR3 is CASSLRDRNNEQFF. The CDR3 bases are TGTGCCAGCAGCCTCCGGGACAGAAACAATGAGCAGTTCTTC.

V gene TRBV6-6 combines with J gene TRBJ1-2, with D tentatively TRBD1 (5 bases). The germline V and J ends were trimmed by 4 bases and 3 bases, with 15 bases remaining between them. The CDR3 has 15 residues. CDR1 is MNHNY, CDR2 SVGAGI, per germline (reference sequence). The CDR3 reads CASSSPTDKYYGYTF. The CDR3 DNA reads TGTGCCAGCAGTTCCCCGACGGACAAATACTATGGCTACACCTTC.

This chain uses TRBV29-1 with TRBJ2-5; 11 bases agree with TRBD2. The V and J ends lost 7 bases and 5 bases, in that order; junction bases with no gene match: 9. Germline V gene data show CDR1 as SQVTM and CDR2 as ANQGSEA. This CDR3 comprises 14 residues. CDR3 region: CSANIAGGSETQYF. The CDR3 DNA reads TGCAGCGCAAACATAGCGGGGGGGTCGGAGACCCAGTACTTC.

The chain recombines TRBV5-1 with TRBJ1-2; possibly TRBD1 for D (5 bases). Germline V CDR1 and CDR2: SGHRS, YFSETQ. This CDR3 is built from 16 residues. The V end lost 0 bases, the J end lost 0 bases, and 12 bases lay between the germline ends. The CDR3 loop reads CASSLGGSITNYGYTF. CDR3 nucleotide sequence: TGCGCCAGCAGCTTGGGGGGCAGCATCACTAACTATGGCTACACCTTC.

The chain combines TRBV5-6 with TRBJ2-7; D perhaps matches TRBD2 (6 bases). The CDR3 extends over 14 amino acids. The ends were cut back, 4 bases at V and 3 bases at J, with 14 bases in the middle. CDR1 is SGHDT, CDR2 YYEEEE, per germline. The DNA for the CDR3 is TGTGCCAGCAGCCCGTTGGCGGGACTCTACGAGCAGTACTTC. Translated, it gives CASSPLAGLYEQYF.